The 28 T cell receptor beta chains below come from one sample, sequenced in a study of beta chain features in type 1 diabetes. The study, taken as a whole, reports: Among all four CD4+ subsets, Type 1 diabetes patients had TCRB CDR3s that were moderately but significantly shorter.

What was sequenced were expressed TCRB transcripts, since all of the isolated RNA had been reverse transcribed. Some clones are missing from TCRdb's copy, which holds only in-frame ones; the method was immunoSEQ multiplex PCR. Of 93,000 or so clones listed, around 30% are singletons. The antigens these receptors bind are not known. Sequenced input: central memory CD4+ T cells from blood. Receptors originate from a woman in her late teens or twenties with type 1 diabetes.

The chain combines TRBV19 with TRBJ2-1; TRBD1 might be the D (7 bases). CDR1 is LNHDA and CDR2 is SQIVND in the germline V gene (reference sequence). V was trimmed by 4 bases and J by 7 bases, leaving 17 bases between them. The CDR3 has 15 amino acids. CDR3 protein: CASSKYRGGDNEQFF. The DNA for the CDR3 is TGTGCCAGTAGTAAGTACAGGGGAGGTGATAATGAGCAGTTCTTC.

This clone was detected only a few times. CDR3 DNA sequence: TGTGCCAGCAGCCCGGGTTACGAGCAGTACTTC. It translates to CASSPGYEQYF. The chain has TRBV7-9 and TRBJ2-7; D is unresolved. V lost 5 bases to trimming and J lost 4 bases, with 6 bases between them. Looked up from germline, CDR1 is SEHNR and CDR2 is FQNEAQ (reference sequence). The CDR3 totals 11 residues.

CDR3 in amino acids: CASSVVGAPYNEQFF. CDR3 in DNA: TGTGCCAGCAGCGTAGTAGGGGCACCCTACAATGAGCAGTTCTTC. This rearrangement joins TRBV9 to TRBJ2-1, with D maybe TRBD1 (5 bases). V lost 0 bases and J lost 2, with 9 bases in between. CDR1 is SGDLS and CDR2 is YYNGEE in the germline V gene. This CDR3 has 15 amino acids.

This clone showed up just a few times. The chain joins TRBV9 to TRBJ2-1; a possible D gene is TRBD1 (5 bases). V lost 4 bases, J lost 6 bases, and 23 bases lay in between. Germline assignment: CDR1 SGDLS and CDR2 YYNGEE. The CDR3 is made up of 17 amino acids. The CDR3 is CASSYLSGNNGANEQFF. Here the CDR3 DNA reads TGTGCCAGCAGCTACCTCTCCGGCAATAATGGGGCCAATGAGCAGTTCTTC.

CDR3 loop: CASSAAAEQYF. In nucleotides, the CDR3 is TGTGCCAGCAGTGCCGCGGCCGAGCAGTACTTC. The chain links TRBV6-6 to TRBJ2-7; D is unresolved. V lost 5 bases and J lost 6, with 8 bases in between. This CDR3 spans 11 amino acids. In germline, CDR1 is MNHNY, CDR2 SVGAGI (reference sequence).

CDR3 DNA sequence: TGTGCCAGCAGTAGAAGCGGATCCTACAATGAGCAGTTCTTC. Protein product: CASSRSGSYNEQFF. The chain has TRBV25-1 and TRBJ2-1; a possible D gene is TRBD2 (5 bases). The CDR3 loop spans 14 amino acids. CDR1 is MGHDK and CDR2 is SYGVNS in the germline V gene. Trimming stripped 5 bases from V and 1 base from J, with 9 bases between.

The genes are TRBV18 and TRBJ1-1; maybe TRBD1 (5 bases). The CDR3 extends over 13 amino acids. Germline V gives CDR1 KGHSH, CDR2 LQKENI. The V and J ends lost 4 bases and 4 bases respectively, with 10 bases between them. CDR3 sequence: CASSQGQATEAFF. The CDR3 DNA is TGTGCCAGCTCACAGGGGCAGGCCACTGAAGCTTTCTTT.

This clone has only a few counts. The sample carries other DNA sequences with the same CDR3. The chain employs TRBV7-2 and TRBJ2-5, with D perhaps TRBD1 (6 bases). Germline CDR1 and CDR2: SGHTA and FQGNSA. The V end was cut by 4 bases, the J end by 4 bases, with 10 bases between. This CDR3 is built from 13 residues. For the CDR3, the DNA is TGTGCCAGCAGCTCACAGGGTCGAGAGACCCAGTACTTC. Translation: CASSSQGRETQYF.

The V and J genes are TRBV29-1 and TRBJ2-3; 16 positions agree with TRBD2. The V gene's germline CDR1 is SQVTM and CDR2 ANQGSEA. Germline trimming cut 7 bases from V and 7 bases from J; bases unmatched to any gene: 8. The CDR3 length is 15 residues. The DNA of the CDR3 is TGCAGCGCCGCGGGGACTAGCGGGAGGGGAAATACGCAGTATTTT. Translated: CSAAGTSGRGNTQYF.

The chain uses TRBV18 and TRBJ2-1; 8 bases line up with TRBD2. The germline V gene has CDR1 KGHSH and CDR2 LQKENI. The trim removed 1 base at V and 8 bases at J, leaving 7 bases unmatched. CDR3 length equals 15 residues. The DNA of the CDR3 is TGTGCCAGCTCACCACAGGGGACTAGGCCCCATGAGCAGTTCTTC. Translating it yields CASSPQGTRPHEQFF.

The chain combines TRBV29-1 with TRBJ2-1; 10 nucleotides align to TRBD2. This CDR3 has 14 residues. The germline V gene has CDR1 SQVTM and CDR2 ANQGSEA. V trimming: 6 bases; J trimming: 9 bases; junction bases outside the gene matches: 11. The CDR3 nucleotides are TGCAGCGTGTCCCCTCCTAGCGGGAGAGGTGAGCAGTTCTTC. Encoded protein: CSVSPPSGRGEQFF.

The chain combines TRBV4-1 with TRBJ2-6; D is perhaps TRBD2 (6 bases). The CDR3 sequence is 17 residues long. Trimming took off 5 bases at V and 0 bases at J, with 14 bases between the two ends. Germline CDR1 and CDR2: MGHRA and YSYEKL. This CDR3 is CASSVGLRLSGANVLTF. The CDR3 DNA reads TGCGCCAGCAGCGTGGGACTTCGGCTCTCTGGGGCCAACGTCCTGACTTTC.

The chain links TRBV30 to TRBJ2-5, with D perhaps matching TRBD2 (7 bases). The length of the CDR3 is 14 residues. The V gene's germline CDR1 is GTSNPN and CDR2 SVGIG (reference sequence). The ends were cut back, 5 bases at V and 4 bases at J, with 17 bases in the middle. DNA of the CDR3: TGTGCCTGGGGCCGGGGAGGGGGACGAGAGACCCAGTACTTC. It translates to CAWGRGGGRETQYF.

The genes are TRBV2 and TRBJ2-2; D perhaps matches TRBD1 (6 bases). The CDR3 extends over 14 amino acids. Germline V CDR1 and CDR2: SNHLY, FYNNEI. Trimming shortened V by 6 bases and J by 4 bases, and 12 bases separated the two germline ends. Written as DNA, the CDR3 is TGTGCCAGCAGGTACAGGGTGGTCACCGGGGAGCTGTTTTTT. As protein: CASRYRVVTGELFF. Based on the CDR3 plus reference TRBV2 and TRBJ2-2, the full variable domain is EPEVTQTPSHQVTQMGQEVILRCVPISNHLYFYWYRQILGQKVEFLVSFYNNEISEKSEIFDDQFSVERPDGSNFTLKIRSTKLEDSAMYFCASRYRVVTGELFFGEGSRLTVL.

This clone was seen a few times. The chain uses TRBV7-9 and TRBJ2-3, with 8 bases that match TRBD1. V shed 3 bases and J 4 bases; nucleotides not matched to a gene: 12. The CDR3 totals 17 residues. Germline V CDR1 and CDR2: SEHNR, FQNEAQ (reference sequence). CDR3 bases: TGTGCCAGCAGCTTTTGGCGGACAGGGAAAAGGGCAGATACGCAGTATTTT. It is translated as CASSFWRTGKRADTQYF.

This clone was picked up a small number of times. This rearrangement joins TRBV10-3 to TRBJ2-1, with 8 positions matching TRBD2. The germline gives CDR1 ENHRY, CDR2 SYGVKD. The V gene end was trimmed by 0 bases and the J gene end by 8 bases; junction bases not matched to a gene: 9. The CDR3 contains 16 residues. The CDR3 region has the DNA TGTGCCATCAGTGAGTCGAGAAGCGGGAGAGGCTATGAGCAGTTCTTC. This codes for CAISESRSGRGYEQFF.

This chain uses TRBV15 with TRBJ2-5; no reliable D call. The CDR3 consists of 13 residues. Germline CDR1 and CDR2: LNHNV and YYDKDF (reference sequence). Trimming cost V 0 bases and J 5 bases, with 7 bases left between them. This chain's CDR3 is CATSRDPLETQYF. CDR3 sequence (DNA): TGTGCCACCAGCAGAGATCCCCTGGAGACCCAGTACTTC.

The V call is TRBV5-1, the J call TRBJ2-1; 12 nucleotides align to TRBD1. Germline values: CDR1 SGHRS, CDR2 YFSETQ. This CDR3 region has 16 residues. With V trimmed by 4 bases and J by 8 bases, 10 bases remained unmatched. This chain's CDR3 is CASSDRDRGQVDEQFF. In DNA, the CDR3 is TGCGCCAGCAGCGACCGGGACAGGGGGCAGGTCGATGAGCAGTTCTTC.

The V gene is TRBV28, the J gene TRBJ1-1; possible D gene TRBD1, 5 bases. The V and J ends lost 10 bases and 7 bases respectively, with 19 bases between them. This CDR3 is built from 13 residues. Per germline, CDR1 MDHEN and CDR2 SYDVKM. CDR3: CAITLGGTYEAFF. The CDR3 nucleotides read TGTGCCATCACCCTGGGGGGGACCTATGAAGCTTTCTTT.

The chain employs TRBV7-2 and TRBJ2-3; tentatively, D is TRBD2 (6 bases). Germline assignment: CDR1 SGHTA and CDR2 FQGNSA. CDR3 length: 14 residues. The V and J ends lost 6 bases and 6 bases respectively, with 16 bases between them. CDR3 region: CASRPGTPIDTQYF. The CDR3 DNA reads as TGTGCCAGCAGGCCCGGGACTCCCATTGATACGCAGTATTTT.

The chain uses TRBV28 and TRBJ2-1; tentatively, D is TRBD1 (5 bases). Germline-derived CDR1 and CDR2 are MDHEN and SYDVKM. Deletions cut 6 bases from V and 8 bases from J, with 17 bases between. This CDR3 has 14 amino acids. The CDR3 reads CASSQRAGIDEQFF. The DNA for the CDR3 is TGTGCCAGCAGCCAAAGGGCAGGGATCGATGAGCAGTTCTTC.

This clone was observed many times. The V gene is TRBV25-1, the J gene TRBJ2-2; D is unclear. The CDR3 covers 12 residues. Trimming took 6 bases from V and 5 from J, leaving 7 bases between them. Germline CDR1 MGHDK, CDR2 SYGVNS. The CDR3 reads CASRVLTGELFF. The DNA for the CDR3 is TGTGCCAGCAGGGTACTGACCGGGGAGCTGTTTTTT.

A word on this clone: Other DNA sequences within the sample encode an identical CDR3. This CDR3 is CASSLGGRSSYNEQFF. CDR3 bases: TGTGCCAGCAGCTTGGGTGGGAGGAGCTCCTACAATGAGCAGTTCTTC. The chain has TRBV5-4 and TRBJ2-1; TRBD2 is a possible D gene (6 bases). CDR1 and CDR2 (germline): SGHNT, YYREEE (reference sequence). With 0 bases removed from V and 0 bases from J, the gap between germline ends came to 10 bases. This CDR3 is 16 amino acids long.

J is TRBJ2-1 and V is TRBV18, with 10 nucleotides matching TRBD2. This CDR3 is built from 16 residues. Germline CDR1 is KGHSH and CDR2 is LQKENI. V lost 2 bases to trimming and J lost 5 bases; unmatched junction nucleotides: 6. CDR3 in amino acids: CASSPNPLAGDNEQFF. In DNA form, the CDR3 reads TGTGCCAGCTCACCAAACCCTCTAGCGGGGGACAATGAGCAGTTCTTC.

This clone is a singleton in its sample. The genes are TRBV7-6 and TRBJ2-2; no clear D gene. The CDR3 contains 13 residues. V lost 5 bases to trimming and J lost 4 bases, with 8 bases between them. Per the germline V gene, CDR1 is SGHVS and CDR2 is FNYEAQ. CDR3 DNA: TGTGCCAGCAGCGCCTACCCCACCGGGGAGCTGTTTTTT. Encoded protein: CASSAYPTGELFF.

The gene calls are TRBV5-1 and TRBJ2-2, with a possible D match to TRBD1 (6 bases). CDR3 length: 15 amino acids. Germline V gene sequence: CDR1 SGHRS, CDR2 YFSETQ. Trimming shortened V by 7 bases and J by 0 bases, and 13 bases separated the two germline ends. CDR3 region: CASRADSANTGELFF. The CDR3 DNA follows: TGCGCCAGCCGAGCGGACAGCGCGAACACCGGGGAGCTGTTTTTT.

The chain has TRBV19 and TRBJ2-7, with 11 positions matching TRBD1. V shed 8 bases, J shed 3 bases, and the junction held 6 bases outside the gene matches. In germline, CDR1 is LNHDA, CDR2 SQIVND (reference sequence). The CDR3 has 14 amino acids. The CDR3 DNA follows: TGTGCCAGTGGAGGGACAGGGGGACGCTACGAGCAGTACTTC. Its protein product is CASGGTGGRYEQYF.

The chain links TRBV9 to TRBJ1-2; TRBD1 agrees at 7 bases. CDR3 length equals 15 residues. V dropped 0 bases and J dropped 6; count of bases not matched to a gene: 8. Germline values: CDR1 SGDLS, CDR2 YYNGEE. The CDR3 bases are TGTGCCAGCAGCGTAGAGAGGGGGCGGAGAGATGGCTACACCTTC. This codes for CASSVERGRRDGYTF.